Listed below are T cell receptor beta chains from one sample, sequenced in a study of blood T cell repertoires in COVID-19. This table comes from immunoSEQ multiplex PCR, and its TCRdb copy is limited to in-frame clones, with some not included. The profile shows around 57,000 clones, around 87% of them singletons. Input material: peripheral blood. These TCRs come from a man aged 45 to 65 with active COVID-19. The CDR3 runs from the conserved cysteine through the conserved F or W. D genes are given only for firm matches. Not every row has a clone size; where given, it reads once, few, many or a size class.

d_call j_call clone_size v_call cdr3_aa cdr3_nt
TRBD1 TRBJ1-1 - TRBV27 CASRLHRGRKNTEAFF TGTGCCAGCAGATTGCACAGGGGGAGGAAGAACACTGAAGCTTTCTTT
- TRBJ1-4 once TRBV6-6 CASSPGPSGEKLFF TGTGCCAGCAGCCCCGGACCCTCGGGAGAAAAACTGTTTTTT
TRBD2 TRBJ2-1 - TRBV24-1 CATSAQRGKNEQFF TGTGCCACCAGTGCCCAGCGGGGGAAGAATGAGCAGTTCTTC
TRBD1 TRBJ1-6 - TRBV29-1 CSVQTGSDSPLHF TGCAGCGTACAGACAGGGTCCGATTCACCCCTCCACTTT
TRBD2 TRBJ2-1 - TRBV5-1 CASSRTAGEYNEQFF TGCGCCAGCAGTCGGACAGCGGGGGAGTACAATGAGCAGTTCTTC
TRBD1 TRBJ1-1 - TRBV28 CASSPRGRDTEAFF TGTGCCAGCAGCCCGAGGGGGCGAGACACTGAAGCTTTCTTT
TRBD1 TRBJ2-3 - TRBV29-1 CSVDRTGRTDTQYF TGCAGCGTTGACAGGACAGGGAGGACAGATACGCAGTATTTT
- TRBJ1-6 - TRBV7-2 CASSLVQDLNSPLHF TGTGCCAGCAGCTTAGTACAGGACCTTAATTCACCCCTCCACTTT
- TRBJ1-6 - TRBV5-1 CASSLDSNNSPLHF TGCGCCAGCAGCTTGGACAGTAATAATTCACCCCTCCACTTT
- TRBJ2-7 - TRBV7-2 CASSLKGGRDEQYF TGTGCCAGCAGCTTAAAGGGGGGGCGGGACGAGCAGTACTTC
- TRBJ2-2 - TRBV19 CASSIGHSNTGELFF TGTGCCAGTAGTATTGGACACTCGAACACCGGGGAGCTGTTTTTT
- TRBJ1-2 few TRBV18 CASSPIGTSQEGYTF TGTGCCAGCTCACCCATCGGGACTTCTCAAGAGGGCTACACCTTC
- TRBJ1-2 - TRBV4-1 CASSQGRVYSREGGYTF TGCGCCAGCAGCCAGGGAAGGGTCTACTCCCGGGAGGGCGGCTACACCTTC
- TRBJ1-1 once TRBV5-1 CATSDGGWATEAFF TGCGCCACCTCAGACGGGGGATGGGCCACTGAAGCTTTCTTT
TRBD1 TRBJ2-5 - TRBV19 CASRYTGEMGETQYF TGTGCCAGTAGATATACAGGGGAAATGGGGGAGACCCAGTACTTC
TRBD2 TRBJ2-1 - TRBV7-2 CASSRSGTIYNEQFF TGTGCCAGCAGTCGTAGCGGGACCATCTACAATGAGCAGTTCTTC
- TRBJ2-7 - TRBV10-3 CAISESKRKVHEQYF TGTGCCATCAGTGAGTCGAAGAGGAAGGTCCACGAGCAGTACTTC
TRBD2 TRBJ2-7 - TRBV5-6 CASSWQGLVDEQYF TGTGCCAGCAGCTGGCAGGGACTAGTGGACGAGCAGTACTTC